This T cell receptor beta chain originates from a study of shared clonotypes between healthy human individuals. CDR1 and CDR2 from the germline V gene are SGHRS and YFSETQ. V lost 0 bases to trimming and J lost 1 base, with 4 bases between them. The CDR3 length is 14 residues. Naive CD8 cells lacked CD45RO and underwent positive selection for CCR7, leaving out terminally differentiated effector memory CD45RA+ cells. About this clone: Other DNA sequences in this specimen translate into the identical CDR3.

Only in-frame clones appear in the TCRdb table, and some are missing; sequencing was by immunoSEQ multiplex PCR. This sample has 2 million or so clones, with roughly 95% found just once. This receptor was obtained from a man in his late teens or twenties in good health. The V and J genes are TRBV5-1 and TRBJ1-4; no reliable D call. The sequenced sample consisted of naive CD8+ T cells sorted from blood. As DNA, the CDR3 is TGCGCCAGCAGCTTGGGGGGAACTAATGAAAAACTGTTTTTT. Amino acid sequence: CASSLGGTNEKLFF.